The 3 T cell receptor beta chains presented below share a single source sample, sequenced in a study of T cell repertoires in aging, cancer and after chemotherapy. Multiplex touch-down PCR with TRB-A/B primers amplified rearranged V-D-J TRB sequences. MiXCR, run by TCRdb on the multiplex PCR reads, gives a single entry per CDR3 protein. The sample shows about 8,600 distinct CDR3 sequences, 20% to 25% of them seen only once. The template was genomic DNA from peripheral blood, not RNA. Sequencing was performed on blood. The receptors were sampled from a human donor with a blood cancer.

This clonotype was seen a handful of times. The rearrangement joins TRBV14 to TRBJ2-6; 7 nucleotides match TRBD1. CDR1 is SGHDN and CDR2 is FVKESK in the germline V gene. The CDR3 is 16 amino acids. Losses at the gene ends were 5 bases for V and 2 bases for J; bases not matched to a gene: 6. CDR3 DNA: TGTGCCAGCAGCGCGTTCCAGGGGGCTGGGGCCAACGTCCTGACTTTC. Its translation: CASSAFQGAGANVLTF.

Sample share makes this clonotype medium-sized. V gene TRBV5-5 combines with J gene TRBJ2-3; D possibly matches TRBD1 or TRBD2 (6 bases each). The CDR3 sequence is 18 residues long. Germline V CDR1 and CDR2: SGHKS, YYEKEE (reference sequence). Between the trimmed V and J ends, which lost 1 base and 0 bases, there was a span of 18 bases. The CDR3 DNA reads TGTGCCAGCAGCTTGATGTTTCTCGGGGGCCTAAGCACAGATACGCAGTATTTT. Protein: CASSLMFLGGLSTDTQYF.

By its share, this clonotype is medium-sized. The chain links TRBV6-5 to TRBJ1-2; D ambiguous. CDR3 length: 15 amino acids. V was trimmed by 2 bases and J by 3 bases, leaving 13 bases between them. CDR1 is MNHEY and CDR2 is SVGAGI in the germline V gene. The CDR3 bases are TGTGCCAGCAGTTACCTGGCTGCCCGGGACTATGGCTACACCTTC. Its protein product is CASSYLAARDYGYTF.